The clone carrying this T cell receptor beta chain was seen many times. What it binds is unknown. This specimen comes from a study of shared clonotypes between healthy human individuals. The study, taken as a whole, reports: Sorted-subset samples were not fully sequenced, rarefaction indicated. What naive subsets generally showed was a larger estimated richness than memory subsets showed.

The deep-level immunoSEQ assay was used. How the authors handled the data: Junction-only sequences without quality scores were provided by ImmunoSEQ, so filtering was different. Sequenced by immunoSEQ multiplex PCR; TCRdb stores in-frame clones only, minus some. V and J calls and clone size are as listed in that table; D and trimming were resolved from the DNA. Among 1,100,000 or so clones listed, approximately 80% were seen once. This CDR3 is 13 amino acids long. Germline CDR1 and CDR2: SGHNT and YYREEE (reference sequence). V lost 0 bases and J 4 bases, leaving 7 bases between the germline ends. V gene TRBV5-4 combines with J gene TRBJ1-2; perhaps TRBD1 as D (5 bases). Sequenced: memory CD4+ T cells from PBMCs. Described subset: CD45RA-negative fraction. The receptor was isolated from a man aged 18 to 29 in good health. Some clones in this sample may be carry-over from other donors' samples. DNA for the CDR3: TGTGCCAGCAGCTTGGGACAGTTCTATGGCTACACCTTC. It encodes CASSLGQFYGYTF.